The 13 T cell receptor beta chains reported below all come from one sample, sequenced in a study of T-cell reconstitution after alpha-beta-depleted transplantation in children. Unique molecular identifiers were incorporated into the prepared TCRbeta library. Via MiXCR, TCRdb re-called the PCR reads, giving one row per CDR3 protein. The sample lists fewer than 700,000 distinct CDR3 sequences, more than 20% occurring once. The sequenced sample was PBMCs, mostly from graft donor cells, obtained 360 days after TCRalphabeta/CD19-depleted stem cell transplant. Every receptor here comes from a boy under two years old who had a stem cell transplant for acute myeloid leukemia, so the T cells may come from the graft donor.

The chain combines TRBV20-1 with TRBJ1-4, with a possible D match to TRBD1 (6 bases). Germline V CDR1 and CDR2: DFQATT, SNEGSKA (reference sequence). Trimming left V 0 bases short and J 7 bases short, with 12 bases between. The CDR3 runs to 14 residues. CDR3 loop: CSAREWGAGEKLFF. CDR3 DNA sequence: TGCAGTGCTAGAGAATGGGGGGCGGGTGAAAAACTGTTTTTT.

This clonotype occurred a few times. The V call is TRBV12-3 or TRBV12-4, the J call TRBJ1-1; D uncertain. Trimming took 7 bases from V and 1 from J, leaving 16 bases between them. The CDR3 contains 15 residues. CDR3 in DNA: TGTGCCAGCACCCGAGACTGGGTCACGAACACTGAAGCTTTCTTT. Protein product: CASTRDWVTNTEAFF.

The V gene is TRBV2, the J gene TRBJ2-3; D is perhaps TRBD2 (5 bases). Trimming pared 1 base from V and 3 bases from J, leaving 14 bases between. The CDR3 totals 16 residues. CDR1 is SNHLY, CDR2 FYNNEI, per germline. For the CDR3, the DNA is TGTGCCAGCAGTGAAGTCCGCCCTGGGAGAACAGATACGCAGTATTTT. It specifies CASSEVRPGRTDTQYF.

This clonotype occurred a few times. This chain joins TRBV25-1 and TRBJ2-7; the match to TRBD1 covers 9 bases. Trimming took 3 bases from V and 3 from J; bases not matched to a gene: 6. Germline CDR1 is MGHDK and CDR2 is SYGVNS. The CDR3 loop spans 15 amino acids. CDR3 sequence: CASSEWGQGDYEQYF. DNA for the CDR3: TGTGCCAGCAGTGAGTGGGGACAGGGAGACTACGAGCAGTACTTC.

The table lists this clonotype with a few counts. This sequence joins TRBV12-3 or TRBV12-4 and TRBJ2-7; TRBD1 matches at 9 bases. This CDR3 comprises 14 residues. V shed 6 bases, J shed 5 bases, and the junction held 8 bases outside the gene matches. CDR3 sequence: CASRKDRGSHEQYF. CDR3 bases: TGTGCCAGCAGGAAGGACAGGGGATCCCACGAGCAGTACTTC.

This clonotype was detected a few times. The V gene is TRBV4-2, the J gene TRBJ2-1; no clear D gene. V shed 0 bases and J shed 0 bases, with 12 bases lying between them. Per germline, CDR1 LGHNA and CDR2 YNFKEQ. The CDR3 runs to 17 residues. CDR3 protein: CASSQDLGRTSYNEQFF. The CDR3 nucleotides are TGTGCCAGCAGCCAAGATCTGGGTCGCACCTCCTACAATGAGCAGTTCTTC.

This clonotype was seen a few times. This chain links TRBV6-2 or TRBV6-3 with TRBJ2-6; a possible D gene is TRBD1 (5 bases). Trimming cost V 5 bases and J 4 bases, with 12 bases left between them. The CDR3 loop spans 15 amino acids. The germline V gene has CDR1 MNHEY and CDR2 SVGEGT. DNA of the CDR3: TGTGCCAGCAGTAAGACAGTCTCCGGGGCCAACGTCCTGACTTTC. Encoded protein: CASSKTVSGANVLTF.

This clonotype came up many times. The chain links TRBV20-1 to TRBJ2-5; D could derive from TRBD1 or TRBD2 (6 bases each). This CDR3 comprises 12 residues. Germline CDR1 reads DFQATT; CDR2 reads SNEGSKA (reference sequence). With 2 bases removed from V and 5 bases from J, the gap between germline ends came to 9 bases. The CDR3 here is CSARWGAETQYF. The DNA of the CDR3 is TGCAGTGCTAGATGGGGGGCCGAGACCCAGTACTTC.

About this clonotype itself: This may be a read error, as it is one base from a much larger clone. This chain uses TRBV18 with TRBJ2-5; D remains ambiguous. Deletions cut 4 bases from V and 2 bases from J, with 11 bases between. The CDR3 contains 14 residues. Germline V gives CDR1 KGHSH, CDR2 LQKENI. DNA for the CDR3: TGTGCCAGCTCACTACAGTGTTCTCAAGAGACCCAGTACTTC. As protein: CASSLQCSQETQYF.

This clonotype was observed many times. The V and J genes are TRBV20-1 and TRBJ2-7; D is uncertain. The CDR3 runs 13 residues. CDR1 is DFQATT and CDR2 is SNEGSKA in the germline V gene (reference sequence). With 4 bases removed from V and 1 base from J, the gap between germline ends came to 11 bases. CDR3 DNA: TGCAGTGCTACGCCAGACACGTCCTACGAGCAGTACGTC. Translated: CSATPDTSYEQYV.

This clonotype has a handful of counts. The V call is TRBV20-1, the J call TRBJ2-7, with a possible D match to TRBD2 (5 bases). Germline V lookup: CDR1 DFQATT, CDR2 SNEGSKA (reference sequence). The CDR3 consists of 13 residues. V lost 7 bases, J lost 3 bases, and 16 bases lay in between. For the CDR3, the DNA is TGCAGTGTTGGGAGTCGGTACATCTACGAGCAGTACGTC. Its translation is CSVGSRYIYEQYV.

This clonotype has a handful of counts. This chain uses TRBV5-1 with TRBJ2-3, with a weak D call TRBD1 (6 bases). Germline lookup yields CDR1 SGHRS and CDR2 YFSETQ. This CDR3 region has 17 residues. V dropped 2 bases and J dropped 0 bases, with 16 bases sitting between them. DNA for the CDR3: TGCGCCAGCAGCTTACCTACAGGGACGACTAGCACAGATACGCAGTATTTT. Its protein is CASSLPTGTTSTDTQYF.

A word on this clonotype: One base away lies a much larger clone, so this may be a sequencing read error. The chain combines TRBV20-1 with TRBJ2-7, with unresolved D. CDR3 length equals 13 residues. V lost 2 bases, J lost 3 bases, and 11 bases lay in between. Germline V CDR1 and CDR2: DFQATT, SNEGSKA (reference sequence). The CDR3 protein is CSARPTSNYEQYF. CDR3 DNA: TGCAGTGCTAGACCAACTTCAAACTACGAGCAGTACTTC.